A single sample gave rise to the 24 T cell receptor beta chains below, sequenced in a study of blood T cell repertoires in COVID-19. The table came from immunoSEQ multiplex PCR; TCRdb's copy has only in-frame clones and leaves some out. The data contain 200,000 to 250,000 clones, less than 85% of them seen just once; the ten biggest clones take up about 2.5%. What was sequenced was peripheral blood. These TCRs come from a woman in her 70s with active or convalescent COVID-19.

The genes are TRBV6-5 and TRBJ1-2; D may be TRBD1 (6 bases). The CDR3 contains 14 residues. V dropped 2 bases and J dropped 6 bases, with 13 bases sitting between them. The germline CDR1 and CDR2 sequences are MNHEY and SVGAGI. CDR3 coding DNA: TGTGCCAGCAGTTACAAAACAGGGTTCAATGGCTACACCTTC. It translates to CASSYKTGFNGYTF.

The chain links TRBV29-1 to TRBJ2-7; 13 bases agree with TRBD2. V gave up 7 bases and J gave up 5 bases; unmatched junction bases: 2. The CDR3 runs to 12 residues. Per germline, CDR1 SQVTM and CDR2 ANQGSEA. CDR3 residues: CSGLAGGDEQYF. CDR3 nucleotides: TGCAGCGGACTAGCGGGAGGAGACGAGCAGTACTTC.

The chain joins TRBV5-6 to TRBJ1-5; D uncertain. This CDR3 region has 15 residues. CDR1 is SGHDT and CDR2 is YYEEEE in the germline V gene. The V and J ends lost 0 bases and 3 bases respectively, with 10 bases between them. The CDR3 here is CASSLGGRHNQPQHF. The CDR3 DNA sequence: TGTGCCAGCAGCTTGGGAGGGCGCCACAATCAGCCCCAGCATTTT.

J is TRBJ2-3 and V is TRBV6-4; D is perhaps TRBD2 (6 bases). Germline V CDR1 and CDR2: MRHNA, SNTAGT. The CDR3 totals 15 residues. The germline V and J ends were trimmed by 5 bases and 3 bases, with 15 bases remaining between them. The CDR3 region has the DNA TGTGCCAGCAGTTTCGGGAGTACGGGGACAGATACGCAGTATTTT. This translates into CASSFGSTGTDTQYF.

The CDR3 sequence: CASSTRGGNEQFF. CDR3 DNA: TGCGCCAGTTCAACTCGGGGGGGCAATGAGCAGTTCTTC. The rearrangement links TRBV5-1 to TRBJ2-1; 8 positions match TRBD2. Germline V lookup: CDR1 SGHRS, CDR2 YFSETQ. This CDR3 has 13 residues. Unmatched junction bases numbered 7, after V lost 8 bases and J lost 6 bases.

This clone was detected only once. The J gene is TRBJ2-1, the V gene TRBV5-4, with D unclear. This CDR3 has 14 amino acids. With 9 bases removed from V and 4 bases from J, the gap between germline ends came to 17 bases. CDR1 is SGHNT and CDR2 is YYREEE in the germline V gene (reference sequence). The CDR3 nucleotides are TGTGCCACCACAAACAGATTAGATTACAATGAGCAGTTCTTC. Translated, it gives CATTNRLDYNEQFF.

This rearrangement joins TRBV5-4 to TRBJ2-7, with 8 nucleotides matching TRBD2. Germline V gene lookup returns CDR1 SGHNT and CDR2 YYREEE (reference sequence). The CDR3 is 17 amino acids. Trimming cost V 0 bases and J 5 bases; bases outside gene matches: 13. The DNA for the CDR3 is TGTGCCAGCAGCTTGGCCCGGCCGGGAGGGAGGGCCCACGAGCAGTACTTC. This translates into CASSLARPGGRAHEQYF.

The chain is built from TRBV6-1 and TRBJ1-2, with D possibly matching TRBD1 (6 bases). Looked up from germline, CDR1 is MNHNS and CDR2 is SASEGT. Between the trimmed V and J ends, which lost 2 bases and 2 bases, there was a span of 9 bases. There are 14 residues in the CDR3. The CDR3 sequence is CASSENRENYGYTF. For the CDR3, the DNA is TGTGCCAGCAGTGAAAACAGGGAAAACTATGGCTACACCTTC.

The chain employs TRBV13 and TRBJ1-1; 8 bases line up with TRBD1. With V trimmed by 4 bases and J by 4 bases, 17 bases remained unmatched. This CDR3 contains 18 residues. Germline CDR1 is PRHDT and CDR2 is FYEKMQ (reference sequence). CDR3 sequence (DNA): TGTGCCAGCAGCTCCTTACAGTCGGGACAGGAAGGTCCCACTGAAGCTTTCTTT. It encodes CASSSLQSGQEGPTEAFF.

This chain links TRBV12-3 or TRBV12-4 with TRBJ1-2; D is uncertain. The CDR3 consists of 13 residues. V was pared by 4 bases and J by 0 bases, with 6 bases between. CDR3 sequence: CASSWTSNYGYTF. DNA of the CDR3: TGTGCCAGCAGTTGGACTTCTAACTATGGCTACACCTTC.

V usage is TRBV5-1 and J usage is TRBJ2-4; D is perhaps TRBD1 (5 bases). CDR1 is SGHRS and CDR2 is YFSETQ in the germline V gene. Trimming removed 0 bases from V and 10 bases from J, with 5 bases in between. The CDR3 covers 11 residues. CDR3 region: CASSLDRIQYF. DNA for the CDR3: TGCGCCAGCAGCTTGGACAGGATTCAGTACTTC.

The chain combines TRBV10-3 with TRBJ2-1; TRBD1 matches at 8 bases. The trim removed 6 bases at V and 2 bases at J, leaving 6 bases unmatched. From germline, CDR1 is ENHRY and CDR2 SYGVKD. The CDR3 runs 15 residues. CDR3 bases: TGTGCCATCAGGGCCGCGGGACAGGCCTACAATGAGCAGTTCTTC. Translated, it gives CAIRAAGQAYNEQFF.

This chain uses TRBV5-6 with TRBJ1-1; D is undetermined. This CDR3 comprises 12 residues. V gave up 4 bases and J gave up 11 bases, with 15 bases separating them. The germline V gene encodes CDR1 SGHDT and CDR2 YYEEEE. The CDR3 DNA reads as TGTGCCAGCAGCGCCACAGACCTCCGGGCTTTCTTT. It is translated as CASSATDLRAFF.

V is TRBV5-1 and J is TRBJ1-3; TRBD1 matches 9 bases. Germline CDR1 is SGHRS and CDR2 is YFSETQ. V lost 3 bases, J lost 4 bases, and 11 bases stayed unmatched. There are 17 residues in the CDR3. CDR3 DNA sequence: TGCGCCAGCAGCTCGAGTCCGGGACAGGGTACGGGAAACACCATATATTTT. Protein: CASSSSPGQGTGNTIYF. Variable domain in full (rest from reference TRBV5-1 and TRBJ1-3): KAGVTQTPRYLIKTRGQQVTLSCSPISGHRSVSWYQQTPGQGLQFLFEYFSETQRNKGNFPGRFSGRQFSNSRSEMNVSTLELGDSALYLCASSSSPGQGTGNTIYFGEGSWLTVV.

The V and J genes are TRBV6-6 and TRBJ1-2; 7 bases fit TRBD1. CDR1 and CDR2 from the germline V gene are MNHNY and SVGAGI (reference sequence). This CDR3 has 13 residues. The trim removed 5 bases at V and 2 bases at J, leaving 2 bases unmatched. The CDR3 nucleotides are TGTGCCAGCAGTCCACAGGGGAACTATGGCTACACCTTC. Amino acid sequence: CASSPQGNYGYTF.

V is TRBV3-1 (or the pseudogene TRBV3-2) and J is TRBJ2-2; 11 bases map to TRBD1. V dropped 6 bases and J dropped 4; count of bases not matched to a gene: 4. The germline V gene has CDR1 LGHDT and CDR2 YNNKEL (reference sequence). There are 15 residues in the CDR3. The CDR3 spells CASRTGTGGTGELFF. The CDR3 DNA reads TGTGCCAGCAGGACGGGGACAGGGGGCACCGGGGAGCTGTTTTTT.

This chain joins TRBV5-1 and TRBJ2-5; 8 bases are a match to TRBD1. This CDR3 has 15 amino acids. Trimming removed 2 bases from V and 2 bases from J; junction bases left unmatched: 5. Looked up from germline, CDR1 is SGHRS and CDR2 is YFSETQ. The CDR3: CASSFNRGTQETQYF. The CDR3 DNA sequence: TGCGCCAGCAGCTTCAACAGGGGGACGCAAGAGACCCAGTACTTC.

This clone appeared a few times. This rearrangement joins TRBV4-2 to TRBJ1-1; TRBD1 might be the D (5 bases). The CDR3 has 15 residues. CDR1 is LGHNA and CDR2 is YNFKEQ in the germline V gene. Trimming took off 1 base at V and 1 base at J, with 10 bases between the two ends. The CDR3 here is CASSQGGRANTEAFF. CDR3 nucleotides: TGTGCCAGCAGCCAAGGGGGCAGGGCGAACACTGAAGCTTTCTTT.

CDR3: CAWDSGTGDFQPQHF. Written as DNA, the CDR3 is TGTGCCTGGGACTCCGGGACAGGGGATTTTCAGCCCCAGCATTTT. The chain combines TRBV30 with TRBJ1-5, with 10 positions matching TRBD1. The CDR3 runs to 15 residues. After removal of 5 bases from V and 6 bases from J, the junction contained 10 bases not matched to a gene. CDR1 and CDR2 from the germline V gene are GTSNPN and SVGIG (reference sequence).

This clone was observed a handful of times. The V gene is TRBV7-9, the J gene TRBJ1-3; D gene unclear. Germline loops: CDR1 SEHNR, CDR2 FQNEAQ (reference sequence). The CDR3 runs 13 residues. V gave up 5 bases and J gave up 4 bases, with 9 bases separating them. The CDR3, as DNA: TGTGCCAGCAGCCTTAACATCGGAAACACCATATATTTT. Protein product: CASSLNIGNTIYF.

This clone was observed once. The chain employs TRBV2 and TRBJ2-7, with unresolved D. This CDR3 has 11 residues. Germline lookup yields CDR1 SNHLY and CDR2 FYNNEI. Trimming took 6 bases from V and 6 from J, leaving 9 bases between them. The CDR3 loop is CASSTSFEQYF. The CDR3 DNA reads TGTGCCAGCAGCACATCTTTCGAGCAGTACTTC.

V gene TRBV15 combines with J gene TRBJ1-5; D is ambiguous. The length of the CDR3 is 14 residues. Between the trimmed V and J ends, which lost 3 bases and 5 bases, there was a span of 11 bases. CDR1 and CDR2 (germline): LNHNV, YYDKDF (reference sequence). CDR3 residues: CATSRSSRDQPQHF. CDR3 in DNA: TGTGCCACCAGCAGGTCATCCCGGGATCAGCCCCAGCATTTT.

The genes are TRBV7-9 and TRBJ2-5; maybe TRBD1 (5 bases). Germline-derived CDR1 and CDR2 are SEHNR and FQNEAQ (reference sequence). The ends were cut back, 8 bases at V and 5 bases at J, with 12 bases in the middle. The CDR3 length is 12 residues. CDR3 sequence reads: CASGVGAETQYF. DNA for the CDR3: TGTGCCAGCGGCGTAGGGGCGGAGACCCAGTACTTC.

The chain carries TRBV5-1 and TRBJ1-4; no clear D. CDR3 length: 15 residues. CDR1 is SGHRS and CDR2 is YFSETQ in the germline V gene. The V gene lost 4 bases and the J gene lost 7 bases, with 17 bases spanning the gap. The CDR3, as DNA: TGCGCCAGCAGCCTATTCGGGGAGCAGCGTGAAAAACTGTTTTTT. Protein sequence: CASSLFGEQREKLFF. Supplemented by reference TRBV5-1 and TRBJ1-4, the full variable domain reads KAGVTQTPRYLIKTRGQQVTLSCSPISGHRSVSWYQQTPGQGLQFLFEYFSETQRNKGNFPGRFSGRQFSNSRSEMNVSTLELGDSALYLCASSLFGEQREKLFFGSGTQLSVL.